This T cell receptor beta chain was recovered during a study of cytomegalovirus exposure and HLA in healthy donors. The V gene end was trimmed by 5 bases and the J gene end by 4 bases; junction bases not matched to a gene: 1. Per the germline V gene, CDR1 is MDHEN and CDR2 is SYDVKM. The CDR3 is made up of 12 amino acids. It was with 60 Vbeta and 13 Jbeta primers that the PCR ran. This table comes from immunoSEQ multiplex PCR, and its TCRdb copy is limited to in-frame clones, with some not included. The sample yields some 160,000 clones, 70% to 85% seen once. Input material: PBMCs. The chain combines TRBV28 with TRBJ1-2; 7 bases fit TRBD1. The source of this sequence is a man in his fifties or sixties in good health and CMV-seropositive. Written as DNA, the CDR3 is TGTGCCAGCAGTGGGACAGTCTATGGCTACACCTTC. The encoded protein is CASSGTVYGYTF.